The present T cell receptor (beta chain) was sequenced within a study of cytomegalovirus exposure and HLA in healthy donors. It was with 60 Vbeta and 13 Jbeta primers that the PCR ran. Assay used: immunoSEQ multiplex PCR; TCRdb lists only in-frame clones, some missing. The profile shows about 150,000 clones, around four fifths of them singletons. Germline V gives CDR1 SGHVS, CDR2 FNYEAQ. V shed 0 bases and J 4 bases; nucleotides not matched to a gene: 4. This CDR3 contains 15 residues. The chain joins TRBV7-6 to TRBJ2-7; the match to TRBD1 covers 9 bases. The source of this sequence is a girl aged 10 to 17 in good health and CMV-seropositive. The material sequenced was PBMCs. The CDR3 reads CASSLAGQGAYEQYF. The CDR3 DNA reads as TGTGCCAGCAGCTTAGCGGGACAGGGCGCATACGAGCAGTACTTC.